This entry describes one TCR beta chain. Its cognate antigen is unknown. The junction and the germline gene differ at one end; a read error may be behind it. This record comes from a study of shared clonotypes between healthy human individuals. Whole-study context: Per-donor plates numbered three CD4 naive, three CD4 memory, two CD8 naive and one CD8 memory.

The donors were all Caucasian adults (living in Nashville, Tennessee). The investigators split CD4+ cells into a CD45RA+ naive subset and a CD45RA-negative memory subset. Study results and limitations: Naive subsets generally exceeded memory subsets in estimated richness.

Clones were sequenced by immunoSEQ multiplex PCR, and TCRdb holds only the in-frame ones, with some missing. The table records millions of clones, 85% to 95% of them present only once. Input material: naive CD4+ T cells sorted from blood. Subset specified: CD45RA+ positively selected. This clonotype was obtained from a man in his late teens or twenties in good health.

The CDR3 DNA reads TGTGCCAGTAGTTGGGGATTAGGCAATGAGCAGTTCTTC. The encoded protein is CASSWGLGNEQFF. The chain links TRBV6-5 to TRBJ2-1; D is unclear. This CDR3 contains 13 residues. The germline CDR1 and CDR2 sequences are MNHEY and SVGAGI.